This entry features one TCR beta chain sequence. These data are taken from a study of blood T cell repertoires in COVID-19. Study summary: Samples taken during acute and convalescent COVID-19 were collected in the United States, Italy and Spain. Sources were T cells, B-cell-depleted T cells, or PBMCs; the material itself was cDNA or gDNA.

The V gene's germline CDR1 is SGHAT and CDR2 FQDESV (reference sequence). J was trimmed by 7 bases and V by 4 bases; bases with no gene match: 9. The CDR3 consists of 15 residues. Per the original data handling: Estimation of nucleated cell counts relied on the amplification of reference gene primers. Sequencing used immunoSEQ multiplex PCR; TCRdb keeps in-frame clones, though not all of them. Clone size and V and J calls were adopted from that table, with D and trimming inferred from the DNA. The sample holds more than 95,000 clones; around 84% are singletons and the top ten take approximately 12%. Sequenced: peripheral blood. The receptor was isolated from a human donor in a cohort sampled during active COVID-19. This rearrangement joins TRBV11-1 to TRBJ2-2; 7 nucleotides line up with TRBD2. This CDR3 reads CASSYQRDGGGELFF. CDR3 nucleotide sequence: TGTGCCAGCAGCTACCAGCGGGATGGGGGCGGGGAGCTGTTTTTT.